Shown below are 12 T cell receptor beta chains from a single sample sequenced in a study of neurological immune-mediated disorders. TCRdb processed the 5' RACE reads anew with MiXCR; each CDR3 protein has one entry. The profile covers tens of thousands of distinct CDR3 sequences, with 3.3% appearing a single time and roughly 7% taken by the ten largest. Sequencing was carried out using PBMCs. The receptors were gathered from a woman between 25 and 40 years old with multiple sclerosis.

This clonotype was detected many times. The junction differs from germline at one of its ends, possibly a read error. This sequence joins TRBV7-9 and TRBJ2-1; the match to TRBD1 covers 9 bases. This CDR3 spans 18 amino acids. CDR1 and CDR2 (germline): SEHNR, FQNEAQ (reference sequence). The CDR3 loop reads CASSLVPGQGPLYNEQFF. The CDR3 nucleotides read TGTGCCAGCAGTTTAGTCCCGGGACAGGGCCCCCTCTACAATGAGCAGTTCTTC.

Turning to this clonotype: The junction shows a germline mismatch at one end, possibly a read error. This chain joins TRBV12-3 or TRBV12-4 and TRBJ1-6; no firm D call. This CDR3 has 15 amino acids. The CDR3 nucleotides are TGTGCCAGCACCCTCGGGAGCTCCTATAATTCACCCCTCAACTTT. This translates into CASTLGSSYNSPLNF.

The sample holds many counts of this clonotype. The chain is built from TRBV28 and TRBJ2-1, with TRBD1 matching 9 bases. Germline trimming cut 3 bases from V and 6 bases from J; bases unmatched to any gene: 12. CDR3 length: 17 amino acids. From germline, CDR1 is MDHEN and CDR2 SYDVKM. The CDR3 region is CASSFIRGQGGSNEQFF. CDR3 in DNA: TGTGCCAGCAGTTTTATAAGGGGACAGGGAGGAAGCAATGAGCAGTTCTTC. Based on the CDR3 plus reference TRBV28 and TRBJ2-1, the full variable domain is DVKVTQSSRYLVKRTGEKVFLECVQDMDHENMFWYRQDPGLGLRLIYFSYDVKMKEKGDIPEGYSVSREKKERFSLILESASTNQTSMYLCASSFIRGQGGSNEQFFGPGTRLTVL.

This clonotype was recorded many times. The V call is TRBV2, the J call TRBJ1-5; D might be TRBD1 (6 bases). V was clipped by 8 bases and J by 3 bases, with 11 bases between them. Per germline, CDR1 SNHLY and CDR2 FYNNEI. The CDR3 runs 13 residues. This CDR3 is CASRQDANQPQHF. In DNA form, the CDR3 reads TGTGCCAGCCGACAGGACGCCAATCAGCCCCAGCATTTT.

In its sample, this clonotype is large. This chain uses TRBV5-1 with TRBJ1-6; D gene unclear. Trimming shortened V by 4 bases and J by 8 bases, and 10 bases separated the two germline ends. The V gene's germline CDR1 is SGHRS and CDR2 YFSETQ. The CDR3 has 13 amino acids. Here the CDR3 DNA reads TGCGCCAGCAGCCTGGGCTGGGATTCACCCCTCCACTTT. Translation gives CASSLGWDSPLHF.

This clonotype was seen a handful of times. The junction shows a germline mismatch at one end, possibly a read error. The chain uses TRBV20-1 and TRBJ1-5, with D hard to call. Germline lookup yields CDR1 DFQATT and CDR2 SNEGSKA (reference sequence). CDR3 length: 13 amino acids. CDR3 DNA: TGCAGTGCTAGAAGGCAGACCTATCAGCCCCAGAATTTT. The encoded protein is CSARRQTYQPQNF.

This clonotype was seen more than once but under ten times. This chain joins TRBV18 and TRBJ1-5; D not certain. V was clipped by 1 base and J by 4 bases, with 5 bases between them. CDR1 and CDR2 from the germline V gene are KGHSH and LQKENI. The CDR3 covers 13 residues. DNA for the CDR3: TGTGCCAGCTCACCACTTTGGAATCAGCCCCAGCATTTT. Its protein product is CASSPLWNQPQHF.

This clonotype was counted at least ten times. Its ends do not fully match the called genes, so a read error is possible. The genes are TRBV12-3 or TRBV12-4 and TRBJ1-5; D ambiguous. The CDR3 runs to 13 residues. The CDR3 loop is CASSLARNQPQNF. The CDR3 region has the DNA TGTGCCAGCAGTTTAGCCCGTAATCAGCCCCAGAATTTT.

This clonotype has at least ten counts. The DNA of the CDR3 is TGTGCCAGCAGACAACGGGACAGTAGCAATCAGCCCCAGCATTTT. It encodes CASRQRDSSNQPQHF. The chain employs TRBV6-5 and TRBJ1-5; 7 bases are a match to TRBD1. Per germline, CDR1 MNHEY and CDR2 SVGAGI. This CDR3 has 15 residues. Germline trimming cut 6 bases from V and 0 bases from J; bases unmatched to any gene: 5.

This clonotype was found many times. This chain uses TRBV7-2 with TRBJ2-7; the D gene is possibly TRBD1 (6 bases). The germline gives CDR1 SGHTA, CDR2 FQGNSA. The ends were cut back, 5 bases at V and 2 bases at J, with 10 bases in the middle. This CDR3 has 13 residues. CDR3 sequence reads: CASSRDKTYEQYF. CDR3 DNA sequence: TGTGCCAGCAGCCGGGACAAAACCTACGAGCAGTACTTC.

This clonotype came up many times. The gene calls are TRBV18 and TRBJ2-6, with a tentative D call TRBD2 (5 bases). This CDR3 region has 20 residues. Trimming shortened V by 2 bases and J by 0 bases, and 20 bases separated the two germline ends. Looked up from germline, CDR1 is KGHSH and CDR2 is LQKENI. CDR3 coding DNA: TGTGCCAGCTCACCAACCACGCTCAGCCCTAGCAGCTCTGGGGCCAACGTCCTGACTTTC. Amino acid sequence: CASSPTTLSPSSSGANVLTF.

This clonotype appeared a few times. J is TRBJ1-2 and V is TRBV4-3, with unresolved D. This CDR3 is 14 amino acids long. V was clipped by 0 bases and J by 6 bases, with 11 bases between them. The germline gives CDR1 LGHNA, CDR2 YSLEER. CDR3 in amino acids: CASSQDWGIDGYTF. CDR3 nucleotide sequence: TGCGCCAGCAGCCAAGACTGGGGTATCGATGGCTACACCTTC.